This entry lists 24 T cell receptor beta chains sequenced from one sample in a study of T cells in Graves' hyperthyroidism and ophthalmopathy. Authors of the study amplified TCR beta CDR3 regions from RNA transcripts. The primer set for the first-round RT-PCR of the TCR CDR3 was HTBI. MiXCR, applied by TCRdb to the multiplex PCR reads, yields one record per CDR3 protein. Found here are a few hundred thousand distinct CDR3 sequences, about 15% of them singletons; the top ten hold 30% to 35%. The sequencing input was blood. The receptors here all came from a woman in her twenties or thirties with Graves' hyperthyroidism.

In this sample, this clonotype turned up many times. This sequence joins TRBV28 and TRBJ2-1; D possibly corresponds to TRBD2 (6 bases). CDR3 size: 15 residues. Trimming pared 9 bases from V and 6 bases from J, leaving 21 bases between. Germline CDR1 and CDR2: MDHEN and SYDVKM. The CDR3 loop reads CASSDGGAISNEQFF. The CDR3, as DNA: TGTGCCAGTTCTGACGGAGGGGCCATTAGCAATGAGCAGTTCTTC.

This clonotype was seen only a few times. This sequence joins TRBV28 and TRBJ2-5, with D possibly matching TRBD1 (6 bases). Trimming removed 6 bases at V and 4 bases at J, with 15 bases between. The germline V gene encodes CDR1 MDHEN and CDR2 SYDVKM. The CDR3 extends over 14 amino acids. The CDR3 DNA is TGTGCCAGCAGGGAACAGGGAGAGGGAGAGACCCAGTACTTC. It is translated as CASREQGEGETQYF. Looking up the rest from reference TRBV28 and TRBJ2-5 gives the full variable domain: DVKVTQSSRYLVKRTGEKVFLECVQDMDHENMFWYRQDPGLGLRLIYFSYDVKMKEKGDIPEGYSVSREKKERFSLILESASTNQTSMYLCASREQGEGETQYFGPGTRLLVL.

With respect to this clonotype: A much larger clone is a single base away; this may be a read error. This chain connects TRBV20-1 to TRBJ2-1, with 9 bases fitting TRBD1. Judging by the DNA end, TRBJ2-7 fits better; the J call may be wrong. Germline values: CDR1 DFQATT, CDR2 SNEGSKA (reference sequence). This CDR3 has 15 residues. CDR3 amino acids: CSASWTGAAYNEQYF. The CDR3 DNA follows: TGCAGTGCTAGCTGGACAGGGGCTGCCTACAATGAGCAGTACTTC.

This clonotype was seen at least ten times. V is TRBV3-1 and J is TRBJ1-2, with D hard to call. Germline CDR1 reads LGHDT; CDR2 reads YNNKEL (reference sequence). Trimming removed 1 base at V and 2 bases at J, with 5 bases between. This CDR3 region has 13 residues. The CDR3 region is CASSQAGNYGYTF. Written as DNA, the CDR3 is TGTGCCAGCAGCCAAGCTGGGAACTATGGCTACACCTTC.

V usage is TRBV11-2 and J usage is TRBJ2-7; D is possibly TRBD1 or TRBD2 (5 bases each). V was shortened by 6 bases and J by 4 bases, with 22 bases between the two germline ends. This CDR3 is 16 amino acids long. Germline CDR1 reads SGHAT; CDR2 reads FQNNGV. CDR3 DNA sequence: TGTGCCAGCAGTTTTATTACCGGGACCTCATCATACGAGCAGTACTTC. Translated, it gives CASSFITGTSSYEQYF.

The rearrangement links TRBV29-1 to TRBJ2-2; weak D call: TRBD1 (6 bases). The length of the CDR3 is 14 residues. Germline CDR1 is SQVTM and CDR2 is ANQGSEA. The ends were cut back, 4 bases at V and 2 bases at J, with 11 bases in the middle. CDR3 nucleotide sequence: TGCAGCGTTGCCAGGGGCGGCAACACCGGGGAGCTGTTTTTT. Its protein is CSVARGGNTGELFF.

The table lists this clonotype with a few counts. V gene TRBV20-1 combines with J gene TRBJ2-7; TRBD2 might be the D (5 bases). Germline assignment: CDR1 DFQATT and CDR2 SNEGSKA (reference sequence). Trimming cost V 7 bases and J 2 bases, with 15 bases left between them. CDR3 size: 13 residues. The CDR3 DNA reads TGCAGTGATATAGAGCGGAAACCCTACGAGCAGTACTTC. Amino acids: CSDIERKPYEQYF.

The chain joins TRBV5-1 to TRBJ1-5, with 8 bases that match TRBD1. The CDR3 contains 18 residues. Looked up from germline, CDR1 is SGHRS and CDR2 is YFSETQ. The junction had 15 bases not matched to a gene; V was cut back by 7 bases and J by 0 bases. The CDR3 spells CASSRDWTGYDSNQPQHF. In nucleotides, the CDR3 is TGCGCCAGCTCTAGGGACTGGACAGGGTATGATAGCAATCAGCCCCAGCATTTT.

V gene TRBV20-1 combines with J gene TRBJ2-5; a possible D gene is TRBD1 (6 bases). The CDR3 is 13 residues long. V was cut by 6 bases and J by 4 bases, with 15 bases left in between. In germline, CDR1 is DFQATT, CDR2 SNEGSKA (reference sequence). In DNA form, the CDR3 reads TGCAGTGCCGTGGAACAGGGTCTAGAGACCCAGTACTTC. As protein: CSAVEQGLETQYF.

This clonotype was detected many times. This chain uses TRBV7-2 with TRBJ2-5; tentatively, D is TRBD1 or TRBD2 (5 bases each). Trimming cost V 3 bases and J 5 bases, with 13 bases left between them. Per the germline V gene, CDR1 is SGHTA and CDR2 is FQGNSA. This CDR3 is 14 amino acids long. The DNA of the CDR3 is TGTGCCAGCAGCTTGGGACGGAAAGGGGAGACCCAGTACTTC. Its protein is CASSLGRKGETQYF.

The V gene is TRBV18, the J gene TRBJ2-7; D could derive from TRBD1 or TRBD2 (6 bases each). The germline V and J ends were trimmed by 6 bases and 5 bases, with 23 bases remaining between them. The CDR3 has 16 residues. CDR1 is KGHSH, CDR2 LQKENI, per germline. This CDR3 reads CASSPLFRGELNEQYF. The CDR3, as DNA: TGTGCCAGCTCCCCCTTATTTAGGGGGGAGTTAAACGAGCAGTACTTC.

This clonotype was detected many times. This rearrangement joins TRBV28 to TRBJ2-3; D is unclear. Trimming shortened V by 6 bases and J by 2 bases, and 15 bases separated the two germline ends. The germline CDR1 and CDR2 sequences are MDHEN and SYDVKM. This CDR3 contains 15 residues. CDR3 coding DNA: TGTGCCAGCAGCCCAGGCGGCATTAACACAGATACGCAGTATTTT. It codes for CASSPGGINTDTQYF.

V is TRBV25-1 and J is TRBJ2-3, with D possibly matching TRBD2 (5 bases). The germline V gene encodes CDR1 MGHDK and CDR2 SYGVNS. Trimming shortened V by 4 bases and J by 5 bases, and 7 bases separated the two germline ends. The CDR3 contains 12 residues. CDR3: CASSGELDTQYF. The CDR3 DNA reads TGTGCCAGCAGTGGGGAGTTAGATACGCAGTATTTT.

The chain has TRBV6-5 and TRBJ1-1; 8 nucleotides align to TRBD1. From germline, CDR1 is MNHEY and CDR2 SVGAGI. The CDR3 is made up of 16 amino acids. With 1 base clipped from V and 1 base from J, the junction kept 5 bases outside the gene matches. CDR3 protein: CASSYFADRENTEAFF. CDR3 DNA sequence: TGTGCCAGCAGTTACTTCGCGGACAGGGAGAACACTGAAGCTTTCTTT.

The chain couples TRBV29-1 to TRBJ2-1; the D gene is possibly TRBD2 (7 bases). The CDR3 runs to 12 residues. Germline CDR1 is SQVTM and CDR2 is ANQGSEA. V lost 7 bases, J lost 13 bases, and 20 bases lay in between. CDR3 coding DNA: TGCAGCGACCGGGGGGCTAGGGAGACCCAGTTCTTC. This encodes CSDRGARETQFF.

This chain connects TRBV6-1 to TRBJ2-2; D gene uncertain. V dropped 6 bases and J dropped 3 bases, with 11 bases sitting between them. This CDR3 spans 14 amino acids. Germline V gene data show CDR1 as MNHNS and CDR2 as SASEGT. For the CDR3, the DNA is TGTGCCAGCAGAAGTACACCGTACACCGGGGAGCTGTTTTTT. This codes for CASRSTPYTGELFF.

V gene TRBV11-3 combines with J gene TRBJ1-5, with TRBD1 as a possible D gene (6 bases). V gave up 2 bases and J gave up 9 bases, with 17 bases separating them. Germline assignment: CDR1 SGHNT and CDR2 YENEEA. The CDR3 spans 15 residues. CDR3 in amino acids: CASSLYGGPPRPQHF. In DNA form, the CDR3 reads TGTGCCAGCAGCTTATATGGGGGGCCTCCGAGGCCCCAGCATTTT.

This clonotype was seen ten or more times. The CDR3 is CSAHRDTGQPQHF. CDR3 DNA sequence: TGCAGTGCTCACCGGGACACCGGCCAGCCCCAGCATTTT. This chain connects TRBV20-1 to TRBJ1-5; D perhaps matches TRBD1 (6 bases). CDR1 and CDR2 (germline): DFQATT, SNEGSKA (reference sequence). V lost 5 bases to trimming and J lost 7 bases, with 15 bases between them. The CDR3 is 13 amino acids.

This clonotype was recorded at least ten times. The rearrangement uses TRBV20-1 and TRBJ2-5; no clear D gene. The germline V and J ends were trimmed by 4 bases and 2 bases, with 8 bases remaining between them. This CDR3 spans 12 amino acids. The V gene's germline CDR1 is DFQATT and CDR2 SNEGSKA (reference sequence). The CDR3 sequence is CSAKGSQETQYF. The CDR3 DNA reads TGCAGTGCTAAAGGCAGTCAAGAGACCCAGTACTTC.

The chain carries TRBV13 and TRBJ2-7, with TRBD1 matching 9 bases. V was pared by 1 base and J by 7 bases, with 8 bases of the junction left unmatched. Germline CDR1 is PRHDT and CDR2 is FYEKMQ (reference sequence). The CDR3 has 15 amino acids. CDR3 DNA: TGTGCCAGCAGCTTAGAAGGACAGGGGCTGGGGGAGCAGTACTTC. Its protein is CASSLEGQGLGEQYF.

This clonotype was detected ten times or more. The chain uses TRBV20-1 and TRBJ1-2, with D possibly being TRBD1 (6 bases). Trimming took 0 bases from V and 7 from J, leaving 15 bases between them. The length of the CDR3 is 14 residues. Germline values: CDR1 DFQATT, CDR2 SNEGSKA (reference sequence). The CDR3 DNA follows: TGCAGTGCTAGAGATACCGACAGGAGCTCTGGCTACACCTTC. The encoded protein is CSARDTDRSSGYTF.

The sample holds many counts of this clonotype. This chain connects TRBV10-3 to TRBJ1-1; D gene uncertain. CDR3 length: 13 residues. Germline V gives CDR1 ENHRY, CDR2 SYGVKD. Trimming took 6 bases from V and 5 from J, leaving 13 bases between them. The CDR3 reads CAISATDGTEAFF. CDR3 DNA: TGTGCCATCAGCGCGACGGATGGGACTGAAGCTTTCTTT.

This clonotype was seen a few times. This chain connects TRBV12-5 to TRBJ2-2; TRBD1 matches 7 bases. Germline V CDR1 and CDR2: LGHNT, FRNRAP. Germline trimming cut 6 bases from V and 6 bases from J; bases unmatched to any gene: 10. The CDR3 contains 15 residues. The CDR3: CASGTAGGEPGELFF. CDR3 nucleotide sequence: TGTGCTAGTGGGACCGCAGGGGGTGAGCCCGGGGAGCTGTTTTTT.

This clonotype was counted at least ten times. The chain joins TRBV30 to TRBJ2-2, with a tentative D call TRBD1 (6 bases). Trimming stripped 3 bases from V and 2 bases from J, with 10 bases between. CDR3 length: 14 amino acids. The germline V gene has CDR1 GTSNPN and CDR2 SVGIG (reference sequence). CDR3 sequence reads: CAWSAGTNTGELFF. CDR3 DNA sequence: TGTGCCTGGAGCGCCGGGACAAACACCGGGGAGCTGTTTTTT.